The text below deals with one T cell receptor beta chain. These data come from a study of T cells in Graves' hyperthyroidism and ophthalmopathy. The CDR3 regions of TCR beta were amplified from RNA transcripts. HTBI primers drove first-round RT-PCR of the TCR CDR3. TCRdb reprocessed the multiplex PCR reads with MiXCR, giving one entry per CDR3 protein. The sample lists 450,000 to 700,000 distinct CDR3 sequences; approximately 44% were seen once. The V end was cut by 6 bases, the J end by 18 bases, with 6 bases between. The CDR3 runs to 8 residues. The germline CDR1 and CDR2 sequences are SGHVS and FQNEAQ.

Sequenced input: peripheral blood or thyroid tissue (not recorded which). J is TRBJ2-6 and V is TRBV7-8; D call uncertain. The TCR originated in an adult woman with Graves' disease, either hyperthyroidism or ophthalmopathy (not recorded which). This chain's CDR3 is CASRLRTF. CDR3 DNA sequence: TGTGCCAGCAGACTCCGGACTTTC.